The source of this TCR beta chain is a study of cytomegalovirus exposure and HLA in healthy donors. Study conclusions and caveats: Productive rates of about 90% or about 30% were seen for most TCR beta V segments in an earlier analysis. The listing of roughly 160 TCR beta chains classed them as cytomegalovirus-associated.

When sampled, the donors appeared nominally healthy, though they likely had unrecorded immune exposures. It was with 60 Vbeta and 13 Jbeta primers that the PCR ran. Using immunoSEQ multiplex PCR, the repertoire was profiled, and TCRdb retains in-frame clones only, with some absent. The table has about 130,000 clones, around 85% seen once. The CDR3 extends over 15 amino acids. J lost 4 bases, V lost 6 bases, and 9 bases had no gene match. Germline V lookup: CDR1 MGHRA, CDR2 YSYEKL. Concerning this clone: Its antigen remains unidentified.

This chain links TRBV4-1 with TRBJ2-7; 10 nucleotides agree with TRBD1. This TCR was sampled from a boy under 18 in good health and CMV-seronegative. The sequenced sample was PBMCs. The CDR3 nucleotides read TGCGCCAGCAGTCCCGTGACAGGGGGCTGGTACGAGCAGTACTTC. This codes for CASSPVTGGWYEQYF.